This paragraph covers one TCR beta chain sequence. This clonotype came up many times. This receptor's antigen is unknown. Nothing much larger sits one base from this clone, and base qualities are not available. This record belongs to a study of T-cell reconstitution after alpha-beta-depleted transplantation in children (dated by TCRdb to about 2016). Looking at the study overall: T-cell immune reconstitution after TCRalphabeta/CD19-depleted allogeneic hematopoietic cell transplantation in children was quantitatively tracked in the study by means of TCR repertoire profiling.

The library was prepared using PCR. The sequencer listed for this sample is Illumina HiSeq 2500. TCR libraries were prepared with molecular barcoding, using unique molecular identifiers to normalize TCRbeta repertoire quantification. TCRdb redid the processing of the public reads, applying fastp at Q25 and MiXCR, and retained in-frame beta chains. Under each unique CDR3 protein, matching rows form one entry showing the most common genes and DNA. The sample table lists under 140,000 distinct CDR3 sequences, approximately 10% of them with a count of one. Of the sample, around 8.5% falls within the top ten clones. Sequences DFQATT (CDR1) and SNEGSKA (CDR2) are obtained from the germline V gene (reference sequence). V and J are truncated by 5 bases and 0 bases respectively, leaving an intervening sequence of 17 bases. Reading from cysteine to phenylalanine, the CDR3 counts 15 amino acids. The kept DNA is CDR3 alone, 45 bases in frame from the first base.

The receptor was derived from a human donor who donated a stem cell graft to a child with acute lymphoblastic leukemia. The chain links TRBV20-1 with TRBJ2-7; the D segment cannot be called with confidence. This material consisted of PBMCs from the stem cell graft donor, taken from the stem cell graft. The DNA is TGCAGTGCTGACGGACGGACCGAGAGCTCCTACGAGCAGTACTTC. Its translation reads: CSADGRTESSYEQYF.